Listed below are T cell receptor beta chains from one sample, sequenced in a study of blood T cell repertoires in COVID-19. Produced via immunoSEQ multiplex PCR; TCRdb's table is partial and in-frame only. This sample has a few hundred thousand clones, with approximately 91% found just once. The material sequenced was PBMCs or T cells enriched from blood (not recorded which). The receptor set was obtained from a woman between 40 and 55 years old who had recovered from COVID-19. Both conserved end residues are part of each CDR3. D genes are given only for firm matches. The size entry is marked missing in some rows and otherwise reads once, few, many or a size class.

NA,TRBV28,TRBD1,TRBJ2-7,CASSLQGAKGDEQYF,TGTGCCAGCAGTCTACAGGGGGCGAAAGGCGACGAGCAGTACTTC
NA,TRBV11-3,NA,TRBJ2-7,CASSWALSRYEQYF,TGTGCCAGCAGCTGGGCGTTATCTCGGTACGAGCAGTACTTC
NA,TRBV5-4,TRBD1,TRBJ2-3,CASSADRGFADTQYF,TGTGCCAGCAGCGCCGACAGGGGGTTCGCAGATACGCAGTATTTT
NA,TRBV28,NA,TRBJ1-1,CASIDRNTEAFF,TGTGCCAGCATCGATAGGAACACTGAAGCTTTCTTT
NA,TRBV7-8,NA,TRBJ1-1,CASSPTEIMNTEAFF,TGTGCCAGCAGCCCAACGGAGATAATGAACACTGAAGCTTTCTTT
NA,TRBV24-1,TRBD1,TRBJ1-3,CATSDLGQGIGNTIYF,TGTGCCACCAGTGATTTGGGACAGGGGATTGGAAACACCATATATTTT
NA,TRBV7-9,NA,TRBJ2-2,CASSSRDFGLANTGELFF,TGTGCCAGCAGCTCCCGGGACTTTGGTCTCGCGAACACCGGGGAGCTGTTTTTT
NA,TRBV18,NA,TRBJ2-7,CASSPSAGISYEQYF,TGTGCCAGCTCACCATCTGCAGGAATCTCCTACGAGCAGTACTTC
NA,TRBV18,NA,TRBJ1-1,CASSSQLTGNTEAFF,TGTGCCAGCTCATCACAATTAACAGGGAACACTGAAGCTTTCTTT
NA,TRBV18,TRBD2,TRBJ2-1,CASSPLAAGRLDEQFF,TGTGCCAGCTCACCATTGGCAGCGGGACGATTGGATGAGCAGTTCTTC
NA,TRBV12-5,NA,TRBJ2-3,CASGLVSSGTQYF,TGTGCTAGTGGTTTGGTAAGCTCGGGAACGCAGTATTTT
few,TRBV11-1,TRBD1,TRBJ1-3,CASSLARDRRPGNTIYF,TGTGCCAGCAGCTTAGCCCGGGACAGGAGACCTGGAAACACCATATATTTT
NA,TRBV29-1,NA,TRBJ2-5,CSVALGAHETQYF,TGCAGCGTCGCCCTAGGGGCGCATGAGACCCAGTACTTC
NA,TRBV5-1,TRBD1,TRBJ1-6,CASSLRTGGVNSPLHF,TGCGCCAGCAGCTTAAGAACAGGGGGGGTTAATTCACCCCTCCACTTT
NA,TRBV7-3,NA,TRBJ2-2,CASSLSPSYTGELFF,TGTGCCAGCAGCTTATCACCTAGTTACACCGGGGAGCTGTTTTTT
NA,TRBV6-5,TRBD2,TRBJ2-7,CASSYSWTSDYEQYF,TGTGCCAGCAGTTACTCGTGGACTAGCGACTACGAGCAGTACTTC
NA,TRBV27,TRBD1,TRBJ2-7,CASRDHRGEQYF,TGTGCCAGCAGGGACCACAGGGGGGAGCAGTACTTC
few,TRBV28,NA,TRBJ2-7,CASVLGSEQYF,TGTGCCAGCGTTTTGGGGAGCGAGCAGTACTTC
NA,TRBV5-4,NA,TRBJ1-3,CASNTRGAGNTIYF,TGTGCCAGCAACACCCGGGGGGCTGGAAACACCATATATTTT
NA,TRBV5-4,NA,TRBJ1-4,CASSLDSYNEKLFF,TGTGCCAGCAGCTTAGACAGTTATAATGAAAAACTGTTTTTT
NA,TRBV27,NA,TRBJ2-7,CASSLAPTPSAYEQYF,TGTGCCAGCAGTCTCGCGCCGACTCCTAGCGCCTACGAGCAGTACTTC
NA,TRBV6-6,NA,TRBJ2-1,CASSRGGGSSGSYNEQFF,TGTGCCAGCAGTCGAGGTGGGGGCTCTAGCGGTTCCTACAATGAGCAGTTCTTC
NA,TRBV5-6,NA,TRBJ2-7,CASGGMGTYEQYF,TGTGCCAGCGGCGGGATGGGGACCTACGAGCAGTACTTC
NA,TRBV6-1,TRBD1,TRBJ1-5,CASSAIRDRVSNQPQHF,TGTGCCAGCAGTGCCATACGGGACAGGGTAAGCAATCAGCCCCAGCATTTT
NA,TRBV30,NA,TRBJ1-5,CAWSGVEVEPQHF,TGTGCCTGGAGTGGCGTTGAAGTGGAGCCCCAGCATTTT
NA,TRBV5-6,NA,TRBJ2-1,CASTLPRAGGRRNNEQFF,TGTGCCAGCACCCTCCCCAGGGCAGGGGGGAGAAGGAACAATGAGCAGTTCTTC
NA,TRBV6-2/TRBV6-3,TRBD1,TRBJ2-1,CASSYSFGTGTYNEQFF,TGTGCCAGCAGTTACTCTTTTGGGACAGGCACCTACAATGAGCAGTTCTTC
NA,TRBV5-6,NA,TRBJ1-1,CASSPLTDMNTEAFF,TGTGCCAGCAGCCCTTTGACAGACATGAACACTGAAGCTTTCTTT
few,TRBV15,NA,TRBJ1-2,CATSKIEGGNYGYTF,TGTGCCACCAGCAAAATCGAGGGAGGGAACTATGGCTACACCTTC
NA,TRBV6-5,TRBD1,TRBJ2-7,CASSSGQVSYEQYF,TGTGCCAGCAGTTCGGGACAGGTCTCCTACGAGCAGTACTTC
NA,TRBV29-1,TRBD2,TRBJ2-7,CSVAGTSGSIYEQYF,TGCAGCGTTGCGGGGACTAGCGGGAGTATTTACGAGCAGTACTTC
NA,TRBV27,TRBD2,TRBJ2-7,CASSPSSGGAGEQYF,TGTGCCAGCAGTCCCTCTAGCGGGGGGGCCGGGGAGCAGTACTTC
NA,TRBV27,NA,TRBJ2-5,CASSLARGETQYF,TGTGCCAGCAGTTTAGCAAGGGGAGAGACCCAGTACTTC
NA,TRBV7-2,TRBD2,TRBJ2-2,CASSQTSGSETGELFF,TGTGCCAGCAGTCAGACTAGCGGGAGTGAAACCGGGGAGCTGTTTTTT
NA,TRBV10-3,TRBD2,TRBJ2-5,CAISPSGGHETQYF,TGTGCCATCAGTCCTAGCGGGGGACATGAGACCCAGTACTTC
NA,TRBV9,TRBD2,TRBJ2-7,CASSVEGTSAYEQYF,TGTGCCAGCAGCGTAGAGGGGACTAGCGCCTACGAGCAGTACTTC